A selection of T cell receptor beta chains follows, all from one sample in a study of shared clonotypes between healthy human individuals. Clones were read by immunoSEQ multiplex PCR, and TCRdb kept only the in-frame ones, dropping some. The sample consists of 550,000 to 800,000 clones, roughly 70% of them appearing once. Sequenced sample: memory CD4+ T cells sorted from blood. The receptors shown here come from a woman aged 25 to 39 in good health. Both conserved end residues are part of each CDR3. A D gene is named only where the DNA matches it firmly. Size is omitted from some rows. Given values are once, few, many or a class for expanded clones.

cdr3_length: 12
d_call: -
j_call: TRBJ2-7
v_call: TRBV25-1
clone_size: -
cdr3_nt: TGTGCCAGCAGTGAATATAAGGGTACCCAGTACTTC
cdr3_aa: CASSEYKGTQYF

cdr3_length: 14
d_call: -
j_call: TRBJ2-5
v_call: TRBV18
clone_size: -
cdr3_nt: TGTGCCAGCTCACGACAGAACTACCAAGAGACCCAGTACTTC
cdr3_aa: CASSRQNYQETQYF

cdr3_length: 16
d_call: TRBD2
j_call: TRBJ2-7
v_call: TRBV6-1
clone_size: few
cdr3_nt: TGTGCCAGCAGTGAATATGGGAGCGGGAATACGTACGAGCAGTACTTC
cdr3_aa: CASSEYGSGNTYEQYF

cdr3_length: 16
d_call: TRBD2
j_call: TRBJ2-1
v_call: TRBV5-1
clone_size: -
cdr3_nt: TGCGCCAGCAGCTTATCCGGGACTAGCGGGAGTAATGAGCAGTTCTTC
cdr3_aa: CASSLSGTSGSNEQFF

cdr3_length: 15
d_call: TRBD1
j_call: TRBJ1-1
v_call: TRBV29-1
clone_size: -
cdr3_nt: TGCAGCGCCGAAAGGCGGGACAGGATGAACACTGAAGCTTTCTTT
cdr3_aa: CSAERRDRMNTEAFF

cdr3_length: 14
d_call: -
j_call: TRBJ1-3
v_call: TRBV28
clone_size: -
cdr3_nt: TGTGCCAGCAGACGACAGCACTCTGGAAACACCATATATTTT
cdr3_aa: CASRRQHSGNTIYF

cdr3_length: 15
d_call: -
j_call: TRBJ1-2
v_call: TRBV7-9
clone_size: -
cdr3_nt: TGTGCCAGCAGCTTAGCCGAAGTGACCCCGTCAGGCTACACCTTC
cdr3_aa: CASSLAEVTPSGYTF

cdr3_length: 12
d_call: -
j_call: TRBJ2-2
v_call: TRBV5-1
clone_size: -
cdr3_nt: TGCGCCAGCTTCACCAACGCCGGGGAGCTGTTTTTT
cdr3_aa: CASFTNAGELFF

cdr3_length: 16
d_call: TRBD1
j_call: TRBJ2-7
v_call: TRBV6-6
clone_size: -
cdr3_nt: TGTGCCAGCAGCTCAAACCGACAGGGCACAGGCTACGAGCAGTACTTC
cdr3_aa: CASSSNRQGTGYEQYF

cdr3_length: 13
d_call: -
j_call: TRBJ2-7
v_call: TRBV5-1
clone_size: -
cdr3_nt: TGCGCCAGCAGCTCGTTTGACTTGGCGCATCGGTACTTC
cdr3_aa: CASSSFDLAHRYF

cdr3_length: 18
d_call: TRBD2
j_call: TRBJ2-2
v_call: TRBV19
clone_size: once
cdr3_nt: TGTGCCAGTACCCCACGACTGACTAGCGGGTCGAACACCGGGGAGCTGTTTTTT
cdr3_aa: CASTPRLTSGSNTGELFF

cdr3_length: 14
d_call: TRBD2
j_call: TRBJ2-4
v_call: TRBV5-1
clone_size: once
cdr3_nt: TGCGCCAGCAGCCGGGAGGGCCGAGGGGACATTCAGTACTTC
cdr3_aa: CASSREGRGDIQYF

cdr3_length: 14
d_call: -
j_call: TRBJ1-4
v_call: TRBV6-6
clone_size: -
cdr3_nt: TGTGCCAGCCGAGGGGGAGGCACTAATGAAAAACTGTTTTTT
cdr3_aa: CASRGGGTNEKLFF

cdr3_length: 14
d_call: -
j_call: TRBJ1-1
v_call: TRBV5-4
clone_size: few
cdr3_nt: TGTGCCAGCAGCGGGGCGGGGTTTAACTCTGAAGCTTTCTTT
cdr3_aa: CASSGAGFNSEAFF

cdr3_length: 15
d_call: -
j_call: TRBJ2-3
v_call: TRBV30
clone_size: -
cdr3_nt: TGTGCCTGGTCCTTTTCAGGGTTTAGCGCAGATACGCAGTATTTT
cdr3_aa: CAWSFSGFSADTQYF

cdr3_length: 10
d_call: -
j_call: TRBJ1-1
v_call: TRBV20-1
clone_size: many
cdr3_nt: TGCAGTGCTAGCACTCGGCCCGCTTTCTTT
cdr3_aa: CSASTRPAFF

cdr3_length: 13
d_call: -
j_call: TRBJ1-1
v_call: TRBV11-3
clone_size: -
cdr3_nt: TGTGCCAGCAGCTTAACACGGAACACTGAAGCTTTCTTT
cdr3_aa: CASSLTRNTEAFF

cdr3_length: 15
d_call: TRBD2
j_call: TRBJ2-1
v_call: TRBV19
clone_size: -
cdr3_nt: TGTGCCAGCTCGAAGGGGACTAGCGGGTACAATGAGCAGTTCTTC
cdr3_aa: CASSKGTSGYNEQFF

cdr3_length: 14
d_call: -
j_call: TRBJ2-5
v_call: TRBV5-4
clone_size: many
cdr3_nt: TGTGCCAGCACCGAAGCACAGGGAAGGAAGACCCAGTACTTC
cdr3_aa: CASTEAQGRKTQYF

cdr3_length: 16
d_call: TRBD2
j_call: TRBJ2-1
v_call: TRBV7-7
clone_size: once
cdr3_nt: TGTGCCAGCAGCCAAGGACTAGCGGGAGGGTTAAATGAGCAGTTCTTC
cdr3_aa: CASSQGLAGGLNEQFF

cdr3_length: 13
d_call: -
j_call: TRBJ2-7
v_call: TRBV7-6
clone_size: -
cdr3_nt: TGTGCCAGCAGCTTAAGCAGGTCCTACGAGCAGTACTTC
cdr3_aa: CASSLSRSYEQYF

cdr3_length: 16
d_call: -
j_call: TRBJ1-1
v_call: TRBV18
clone_size: -
cdr3_nt: TGTGCCAGCTCACCACCGCAGGGCGCGTTTTACACTGAAGCTTTCTTT
cdr3_aa: CASSPPQGAFYTEAFF

cdr3_length: 15
d_call: -
j_call: TRBJ2-7
v_call: TRBV27
clone_size: -
cdr3_nt: TGTGCCAGCAGTTTGGTCAGGGACATCTCCTACGAGCAGTACTTC
cdr3_aa: CASSLVRDISYEQYF

cdr3_length: 17
d_call: -
j_call: TRBJ1-2
v_call: TRBV6-1
clone_size: -
cdr3_nt: TGTGCCAGCAGTGAAGCGGGGGGAACCTCGATTTCCTATGGCTACACCTTC
cdr3_aa: CASSEAGGTSISYGYTF

cdr3_length: 12
d_call: -
j_call: TRBJ1-2
v_call: TRBV6-5
clone_size: once
cdr3_nt: TGTGCCAGCAGGAACCTAAACTATGGCTACACCTTC
cdr3_aa: CASRNLNYGYTF

cdr3_length: 16
d_call: -
j_call: TRBJ2-4
v_call: TRBV28
clone_size: -
cdr3_nt: TGTGCCAGCAGTTTTTCGGGGCAGGGTGGCAAAAACATTCAGTACTTC
cdr3_aa: CASSFSGQGGKNIQYF

cdr3_length: 14
d_call: -
j_call: TRBJ2-7
v_call: TRBV5-1
clone_size: -
cdr3_nt: TGCGCCAGCAGCTTATCTCCTGAGACCTACGAGCAGTACTTC
cdr3_aa: CASSLSPETYEQYF

cdr3_length: 16
d_call: -
j_call: TRBJ1-1
v_call: TRBV15
clone_size: -
cdr3_nt: TGTGCCACCAGCAGAGATAGGCCCACCTCCAACACTGAAGCTTTCTTT
cdr3_aa: CATSRDRPTSNTEAFF

cdr3_length: 19
d_call: TRBD2
j_call: TRBJ2-2
v_call: TRBV19
clone_size: many
cdr3_nt: TGTGCCAGTAGCTATCCTCCGGGACTAGCGCAGAGCGGCACCGGGGAGCTGTTTTTT
cdr3_aa: CASSYPPGLAQSGTGELFF

cdr3_length: 16
d_call: -
j_call: TRBJ1-3
v_call: TRBV11-2
clone_size: -
cdr3_nt: TGTGCCAGCAGGGGGTTTAGGTCAAGCTCTGGAAACACCATATATTTT
cdr3_aa: CASRGFRSSSGNTIYF

cdr3_length: 15
d_call: TRBD1
j_call: TRBJ1-1
v_call: TRBV6-6
clone_size: -
cdr3_nt: TGTGCCAGCAGTTCTACGACAGGGGGCAACACTGAAGCTTTCTTT
cdr3_aa: CASSSTTGGNTEAFF

cdr3_length: 14
d_call: -
j_call: TRBJ2-7
v_call: TRBV7-8
clone_size: once
cdr3_nt: TGTGCCAGCAGCTTAGGGACGGCAACCTACGAGCAGTACTTC
cdr3_aa: CASSLGTATYEQYF

cdr3_length: 17
d_call: TRBD2
j_call: TRBJ2-1
v_call: TRBV15
clone_size: -
cdr3_nt: TGTGCCACCAGCAGAGGATTCGGGACTAGCGGGAGACGTGAGCAGTTCTTC
cdr3_aa: CATSRGFGTSGRREQFF

cdr3_length: 15
d_call: -
j_call: TRBJ2-7
v_call: TRBV28
clone_size: -
cdr3_nt: TGTGCCAGCAGAAAAACCGGGACGCCGGCCTACGAGCAGTACTTC
cdr3_aa: CASRKTGTPAYEQYF

cdr3_length: 16
d_call: TRBD2
j_call: TRBJ2-3
v_call: TRBV5-1
clone_size: once
cdr3_nt: TGCGCCAGCAGCGCGCCCGGGACTAGCGGGACAGGTACGCAGTATTTT
cdr3_aa: CASSAPGTSGTGTQYF

cdr3_length: 19
d_call: -
j_call: TRBJ2-1
v_call: TRBV12-5
clone_size: -
cdr3_nt: TGTGCTAGTGGTTTGGCCCGGGCCGGGGCCGGGACTGTGAACAATGAGCAGTTCTTC
cdr3_aa: CASGLARAGAGTVNNEQFF

cdr3_length: 16
d_call: -
j_call: TRBJ2-7
v_call: TRBV14
clone_size: -
cdr3_nt: TGTGCCAGCAGCCGAGCGATAGGACATTTATCCTACGAGCAGTACTTC
cdr3_aa: CASSRAIGHLSYEQYF

cdr3_length: 14
d_call: -
j_call: TRBJ2-1
v_call: TRBV5-4
clone_size: -
cdr3_nt: TGTGCCAGCGGGGGCGGGAGCTCCTACAATGAGCAGTTCTTC
cdr3_aa: CASGGGSSYNEQFF

cdr3_length: 17
d_call: -
j_call: TRBJ2-5
v_call: TRBV4-2
clone_size: -
cdr3_nt: TGTGCCAGCAGCCAAGACGGAGAGACAGCGATGAGAGAGACCCAGTACTTC
cdr3_aa: CASSQDGETAMRETQYF

cdr3_length: 14
d_call: TRBD2
j_call: TRBJ2-1
v_call: TRBV6-1
clone_size: -
cdr3_nt: TGTGCCAGCATTCGGGTGCTAGCGGGGGGTAAGCAGTTCTTC
cdr3_aa: CASIRVLAGGKQFF

cdr3_length: 15
d_call: TRBD1
j_call: TRBJ1-1
v_call: TRBV19
clone_size: -
cdr3_nt: TGTGCCAGTATGGGCAGGGGGTTAGGTAGCACTGAAGCTTTCTTT
cdr3_aa: CASMGRGLGSTEAFF

cdr3_length: 15
d_call: -
j_call: TRBJ2-7
v_call: TRBV4-1
clone_size: once
cdr3_nt: TGCGCCAGCAGCCAGGGATACACACGTTTCTACGAGCAGTACTTC
cdr3_aa: CASSQGYTRFYEQYF

cdr3_length: 13
d_call: TRBD1
j_call: TRBJ1-1
v_call: TRBV4-2
clone_size: -
cdr3_nt: TGTGCCAGCAGCCAAGCGGGGACAGCTGAAGCTTTCTTT
cdr3_aa: CASSQAGTAEAFF

cdr3_length: 14
d_call: -
j_call: TRBJ1-4
v_call: TRBV5-4
clone_size: -
cdr3_nt: TGTGCCAGCAGCTTGTTAGGGGCGAATGAAAAACTGTTTTTT
cdr3_aa: CASSLLGANEKLFF